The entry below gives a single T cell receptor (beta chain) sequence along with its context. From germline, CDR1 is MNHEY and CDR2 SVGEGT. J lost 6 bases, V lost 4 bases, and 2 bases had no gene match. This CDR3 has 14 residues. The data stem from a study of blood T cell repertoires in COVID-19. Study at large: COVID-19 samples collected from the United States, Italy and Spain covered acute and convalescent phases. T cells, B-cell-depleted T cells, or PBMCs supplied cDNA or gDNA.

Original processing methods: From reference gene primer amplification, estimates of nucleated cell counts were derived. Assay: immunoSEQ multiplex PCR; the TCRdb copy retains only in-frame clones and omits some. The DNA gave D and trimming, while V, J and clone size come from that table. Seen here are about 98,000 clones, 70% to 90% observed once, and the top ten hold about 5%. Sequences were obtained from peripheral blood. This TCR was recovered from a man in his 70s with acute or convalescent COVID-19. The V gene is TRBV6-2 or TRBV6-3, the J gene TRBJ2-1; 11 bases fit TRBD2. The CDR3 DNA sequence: TGTGCCAGCAGTTGGCTAGCGGGGGGCAATGAGCAGTTCTTC. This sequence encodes CASSWLAGGNEQFF.